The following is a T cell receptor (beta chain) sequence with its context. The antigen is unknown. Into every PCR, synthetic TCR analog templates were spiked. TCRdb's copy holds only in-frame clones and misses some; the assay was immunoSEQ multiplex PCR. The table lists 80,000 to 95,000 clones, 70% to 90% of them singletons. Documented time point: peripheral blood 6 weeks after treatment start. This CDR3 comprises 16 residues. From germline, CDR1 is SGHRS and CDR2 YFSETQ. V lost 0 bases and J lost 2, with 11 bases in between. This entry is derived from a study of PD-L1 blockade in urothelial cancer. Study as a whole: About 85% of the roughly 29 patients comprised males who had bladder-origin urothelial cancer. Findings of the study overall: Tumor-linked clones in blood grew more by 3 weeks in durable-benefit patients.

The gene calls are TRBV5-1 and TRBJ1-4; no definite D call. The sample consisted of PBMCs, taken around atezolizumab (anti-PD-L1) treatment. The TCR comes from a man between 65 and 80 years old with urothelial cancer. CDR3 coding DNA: TGCGCCAGCAGCTTGGCCCCGGCGGGCACTAATGAAAAACTGTTTTTT. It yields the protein CASSLAPAGTNEKLFF.